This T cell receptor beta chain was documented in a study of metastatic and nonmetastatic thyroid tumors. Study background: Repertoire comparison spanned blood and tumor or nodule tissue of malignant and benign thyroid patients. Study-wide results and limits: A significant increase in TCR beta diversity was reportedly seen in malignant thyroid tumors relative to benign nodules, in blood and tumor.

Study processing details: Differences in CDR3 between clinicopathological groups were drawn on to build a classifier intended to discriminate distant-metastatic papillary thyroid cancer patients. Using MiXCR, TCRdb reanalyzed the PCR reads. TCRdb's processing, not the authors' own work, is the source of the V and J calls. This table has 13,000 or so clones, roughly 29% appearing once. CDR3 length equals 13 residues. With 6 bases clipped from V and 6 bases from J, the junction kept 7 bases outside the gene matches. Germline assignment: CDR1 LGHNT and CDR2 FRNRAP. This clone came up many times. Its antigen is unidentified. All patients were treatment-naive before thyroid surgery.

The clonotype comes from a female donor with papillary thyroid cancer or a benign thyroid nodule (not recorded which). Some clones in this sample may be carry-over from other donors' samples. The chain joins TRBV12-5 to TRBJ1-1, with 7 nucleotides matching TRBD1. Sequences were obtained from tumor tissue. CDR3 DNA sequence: TGTGCTAGTGGCCAGGACAGGAGCCCTGAAGCTTTCTTT. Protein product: CASGQDRSPEAFF. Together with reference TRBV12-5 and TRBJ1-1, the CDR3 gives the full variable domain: DARVTQTPRHKVTEMGQEVTMRCQPILGHNTVFWYRQTMMQGLELLAYFRNRAPLDDSGMPKDRFSAEMPDATLATLKIQPSEPRDSAVYFCASGQDRSPEAFFGQGTRLTVV.